This TCR beta chain appears in the sequencing data of a study of identical twins. Template switching added a universal primer site; cDNA carried unique molecular identifiers. TCRdb re-analysed the 5' RACE reads in MiXCR, keeping a single row per CDR3 protein. Seen here are 350,000 or so distinct CDR3 sequences, roughly 9% observed once, and the top ten hold roughly 8.7%. In its sample, this clonotype was seen many times. Germline V gene data show CDR1 as DFQATT and CDR2 as SNEGSKA (reference sequence). This CDR3 spans 15 amino acids. V gave up 0 bases and J gave up 0 bases, with 9 bases separating them.

This clonotype was sampled from a woman between 50 and 59 years old in good health. The chain uses TRBV20-1 and TRBJ1-5, with D tentatively TRBD1 (5 bases). Sequenced: naive T cells sorted from blood. Written as DNA, the CDR3 is TGCAGTGCTAGAGACAGGGACCATAGCAATCAGCCCCAGCATTTT. This sequence encodes CSARDRDHSNQPQHF.